This T cell receptor (beta chain) was sequenced in a study of CXCR3-negative and CXCR3-positive naive CD8 T cells. Study in general: Collectively, the libraries yielded about 140 million TRB reads in total, at about 1.5 +/- 0.3 million per library.

UMI labels and 5' RACE were used to prepare the TRB cDNA libraries. After re-calling the 5' RACE reads, TCRdb lists one entry per CDR3 protein, DNA absent. In total, the table holds 40,000 to 45,000 distinct CDR3 sequences. Broader study findings: Memory CD8+ T cell repertoires were far less diverse than both naive subsets. Most assays were run on fresh PBMCs (CXCR3 expression partially decreased after cryopreservation). Naive subsets expressed similar surface CD5; TRB CDR3 features served to infer TCR strength.

The CDR3 has 11 residues. Germline V lookup: CDR1 LNHDA, CDR2 SQIVND (reference sequence). Of note for this clonotype: Antigen unknown.

The rearrangement uses TRBV19 and TRBJ2-7. Sample: memory CD8+ T cells from blood. The sequence derives from a human donor in good health. Some clones in this sample may be carry-over from other donors' samples. CDR3 loop: CASDGPYEQYF.